This T cell receptor beta chain was recorded in a study of Ad26.COV2.S vaccination and SARS-CoV-2 variants. TCRdb's table, derived via immunoSEQ multiplex PCR, lists solely in-frame clones and lacks some. The table has around 450,000 clones, 90% seen once. Germline assignment: CDR1 ENHRY and CDR2 SYGVKD. Trimming at V came to 1 base and at J to 5 bases, leaving 11 bases not matched to a gene. The CDR3 extends over 17 amino acids. The treatment here: roughly 19 received Ad26.COV2.S at low or high dose, single or two shots; roughly five received placebo; per-sample allocation not given. Sampling took place 63 days after the first vaccine or placebo injection. Wuhan-strain spike was delivered by a replication-incompetent Ad26 vector.

V and J are TRBV10-3 and TRBJ2-1; 7 bases match TRBD2. This clonotype was obtained from a person aged 18-60 years who received the Ad26.COV2.S COVID-19 vaccine or a placebo. The sample in question was peripheral blood, obtained in a trial of Ad26.COV2.S vaccine versus placebo. The CDR3 nucleotides are TGTGCCATCAGTGAGTTGCGGGGGACCCCCAAGGACAATGAGCAGTTCTTC. Its translation: CAISELRGTPKDNEQFF.